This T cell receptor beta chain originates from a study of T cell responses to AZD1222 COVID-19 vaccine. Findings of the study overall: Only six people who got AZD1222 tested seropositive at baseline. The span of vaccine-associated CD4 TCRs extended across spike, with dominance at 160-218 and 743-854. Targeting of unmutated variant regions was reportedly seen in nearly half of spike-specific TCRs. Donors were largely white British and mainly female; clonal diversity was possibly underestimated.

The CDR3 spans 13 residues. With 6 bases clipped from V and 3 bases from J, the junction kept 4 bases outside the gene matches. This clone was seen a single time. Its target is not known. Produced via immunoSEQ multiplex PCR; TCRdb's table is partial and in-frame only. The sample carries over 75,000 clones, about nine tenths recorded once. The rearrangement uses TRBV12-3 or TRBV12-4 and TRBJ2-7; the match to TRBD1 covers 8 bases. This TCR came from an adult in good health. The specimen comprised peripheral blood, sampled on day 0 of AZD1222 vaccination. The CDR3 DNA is TGTGCCAGCAGCAATGGACAGGGCTACGAGCAGTACTTC. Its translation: CASSNGQGYEQYF.